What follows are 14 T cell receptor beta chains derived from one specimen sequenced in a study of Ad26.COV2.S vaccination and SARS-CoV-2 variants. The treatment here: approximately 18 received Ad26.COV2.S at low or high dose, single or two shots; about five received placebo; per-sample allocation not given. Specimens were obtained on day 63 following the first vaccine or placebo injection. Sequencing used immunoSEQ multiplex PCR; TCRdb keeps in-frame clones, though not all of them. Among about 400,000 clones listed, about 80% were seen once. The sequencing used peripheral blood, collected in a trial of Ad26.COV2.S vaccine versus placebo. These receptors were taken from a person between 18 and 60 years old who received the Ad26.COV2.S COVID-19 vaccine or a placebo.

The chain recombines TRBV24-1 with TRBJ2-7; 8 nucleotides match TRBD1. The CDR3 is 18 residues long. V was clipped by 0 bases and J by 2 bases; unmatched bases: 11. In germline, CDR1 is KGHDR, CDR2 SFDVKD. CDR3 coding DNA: TGTGCCACCAGTGATTTGCATTCGACAGGGGAGGTGGCCTACGAGCAGTACTTC. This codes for CATSDLHSTGEVAYEQYF.

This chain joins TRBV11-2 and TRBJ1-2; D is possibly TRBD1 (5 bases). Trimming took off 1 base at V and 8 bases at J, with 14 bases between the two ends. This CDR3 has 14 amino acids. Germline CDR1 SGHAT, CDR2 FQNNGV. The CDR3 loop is CASSLVMDTKGYTF. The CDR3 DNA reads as TGTGCCAGCAGCTTAGTGATGGACACTAAGGGCTACACCTTC.

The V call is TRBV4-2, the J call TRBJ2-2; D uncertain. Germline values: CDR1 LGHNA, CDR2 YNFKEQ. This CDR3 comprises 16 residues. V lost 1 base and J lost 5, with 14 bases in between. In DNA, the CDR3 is TGTGCCAGCAGCCAAGTCGCGGCGAGTCCGACCGGGGAGCTGTTTTTT. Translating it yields CASSQVAASPTGELFF.

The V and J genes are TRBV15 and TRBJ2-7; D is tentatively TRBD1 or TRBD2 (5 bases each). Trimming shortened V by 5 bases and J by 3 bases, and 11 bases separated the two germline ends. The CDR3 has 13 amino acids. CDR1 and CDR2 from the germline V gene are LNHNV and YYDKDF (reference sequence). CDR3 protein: CATSRDRYYEQYF. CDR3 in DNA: TGTGCCACCAGCCGGGACCGTTACTACGAGCAGTACTTC.

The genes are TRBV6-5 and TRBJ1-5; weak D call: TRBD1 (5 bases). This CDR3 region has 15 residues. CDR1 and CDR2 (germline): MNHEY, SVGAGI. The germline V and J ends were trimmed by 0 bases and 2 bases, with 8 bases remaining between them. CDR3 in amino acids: CASSYSGVGNQPQHF. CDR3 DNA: TGTGCCAGCAGTTACTCAGGGGTAGGCAATCAGCCCCAGCATTTT.

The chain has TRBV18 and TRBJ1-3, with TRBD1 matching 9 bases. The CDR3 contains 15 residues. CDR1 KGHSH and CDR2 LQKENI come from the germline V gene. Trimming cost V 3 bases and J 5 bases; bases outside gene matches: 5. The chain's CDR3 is CASSPPGTGRNTIYF. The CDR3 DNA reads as TGTGCCAGCTCACCGCCAGGGACAGGGCGAAACACCATATATTTT. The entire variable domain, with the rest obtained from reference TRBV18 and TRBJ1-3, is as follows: NAGVMQNPRHLVRRRGQEARLRCSPMKGHSHVYWYRQLPEEGLKFMVYLQKENIIDESGMPKERFSAEFPKEGPSILRIQQVVRGDSAAYFCASSPPGTGRNTIYFGEGSWLTVV.

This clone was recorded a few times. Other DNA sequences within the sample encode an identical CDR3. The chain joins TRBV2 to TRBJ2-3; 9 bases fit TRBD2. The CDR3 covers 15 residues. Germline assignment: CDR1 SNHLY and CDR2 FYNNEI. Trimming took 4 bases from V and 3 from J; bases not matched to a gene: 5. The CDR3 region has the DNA TGTGCCAGCAGTGGGCGGGGGGGCGGAACAGATACGCAGTATTTT. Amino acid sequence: CASSGRGGGTDTQYF.

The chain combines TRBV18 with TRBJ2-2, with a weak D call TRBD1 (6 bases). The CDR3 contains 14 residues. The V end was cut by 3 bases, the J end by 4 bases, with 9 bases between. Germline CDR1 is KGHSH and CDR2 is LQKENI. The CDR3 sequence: CASSPQGGTGELFF. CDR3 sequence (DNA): TGTGCCAGCTCACCGCAAGGGGGCACCGGGGAGCTGTTTTTT. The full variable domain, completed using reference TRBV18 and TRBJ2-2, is NAGVMQNPRHLVRRRGQEARLRCSPMKGHSHVYWYRQLPEEGLKFMVYLQKENIIDESGMPKERFSAEFPKEGPSILRIQQVVRGDSAAYFCASSPQGGTGELFFGEGSRLTVL.

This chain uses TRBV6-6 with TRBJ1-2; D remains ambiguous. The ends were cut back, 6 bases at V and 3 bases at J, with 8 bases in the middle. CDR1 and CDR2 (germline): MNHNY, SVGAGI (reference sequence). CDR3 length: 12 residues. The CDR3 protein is CASSISDYGYTF. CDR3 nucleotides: TGTGCCAGCAGCATTTCGGACTATGGCTACACCTTC.

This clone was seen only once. CDR3 in DNA: TGTGCCAGCAGACTCCTAGCGGGGCAGAAAAGAGGGGAGCTGTTTTTT. This gives the protein CASRLLAGQKRGELFF. The chain employs TRBV11-2 and TRBJ2-2, with 9 positions matching TRBD2. Germline CDR1 is SGHAT and CDR2 is FQNNGV. The CDR3 covers 16 residues. V lost 6 bases and J lost 8; bases outside the gene matches: 13.

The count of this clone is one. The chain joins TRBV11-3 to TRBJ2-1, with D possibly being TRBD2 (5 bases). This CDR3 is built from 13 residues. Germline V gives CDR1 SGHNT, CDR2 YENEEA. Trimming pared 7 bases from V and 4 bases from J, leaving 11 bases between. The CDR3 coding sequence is TGTGCCAGCACCCCCGAGGGTTACAATGAGCAGTTCTTC. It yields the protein CASTPEGYNEQFF.

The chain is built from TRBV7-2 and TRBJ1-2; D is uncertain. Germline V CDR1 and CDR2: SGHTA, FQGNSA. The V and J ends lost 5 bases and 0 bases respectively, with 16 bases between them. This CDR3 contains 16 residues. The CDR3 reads CASSPQGLAPNYGYTF. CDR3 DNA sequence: TGTGCCAGCAGCCCCCAAGGACTGGCCCCTAACTATGGCTACACCTTC.

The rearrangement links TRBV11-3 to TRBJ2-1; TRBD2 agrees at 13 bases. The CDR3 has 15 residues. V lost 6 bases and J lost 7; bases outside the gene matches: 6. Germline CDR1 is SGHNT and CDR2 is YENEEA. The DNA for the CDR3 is TGTGCCAGCAGTCCACTAGCGGGAGGGGGGAATGAGCAGTTCTTC. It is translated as CASSPLAGGGNEQFF.

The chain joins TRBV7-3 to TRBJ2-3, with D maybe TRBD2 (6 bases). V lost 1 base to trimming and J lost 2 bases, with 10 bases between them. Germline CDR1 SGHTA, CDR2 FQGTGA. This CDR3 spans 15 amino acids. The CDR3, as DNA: TGTGCCAGCAGCTTAATGGGGGACTCCACAGATACGCAGTATTTT. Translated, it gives CASSLMGDSTDTQYF.